The clone carrying this T cell receptor beta chain was detected a few times. Between the trimmed V and J ends, which lost 3 bases and 1 base, there was a span of 13 bases. This CDR3 is built from 16 residues. Per the germline V gene, CDR1 is KGHSH and CDR2 is LQKENI. This entry is derived from a study of blood T cell repertoires in COVID-19. Whole-study context: COVID-19 samples from acute and convalescent phases originated in the United States, Italy and Spain. From T cells, B-cell-depleted T cells, or PBMCs came the material, which was cDNA or gDNA.

Study processing details: Estimated nucleated cell counts came from reference gene primer amplification. The data were produced by immunoSEQ multiplex PCR, yet TCRdb's version contains in-frame clones alone and is incomplete. The V and J calls and the clone size are those of that table, but D and trimming were determined from the DNA. The sample has 190,000 or so clones; roughly nine tenths are singletons. This TCR came from a woman aged 70-85 years with acute or convalescent COVID-19. The V gene is TRBV18, the J gene TRBJ1-3, with D perhaps matching TRBD1 (5 bases). The sample was peripheral blood. Written as DNA, the CDR3 is TGTGCCAGCTCACCTCCCCGGACACTTTCTGGAAACACCATATATTTT. Its translation: CASSPPRTLSGNTIYF.